This TCR beta chain was sequenced during a study of CD8 T cells in ankylosing spondylitis. Notes on the study in general: Disease-linked clones had a CD8+ phenotype and relatively low frequency in peripheral blood. A TCR beta motif of several highly homologous variants appeared characteristic of ankylosing spondylitis blood.

TCRdb itself ran the 5' RACE reads through MiXCR, one entry per CDR3 protein. The sample has about 800,000 distinct CDR3 sequences, over 9.5% seen once. This clonotype has just a few counts. Antigen: not known. There are 15 residues in the CDR3. Trimming left V 0 bases short and J 6 bases short, with 16 bases between. The germline gives CDR1 DFQATT, CDR2 SNEGSKA (reference sequence). The sequenced sample consisted of blood, either unsorted or a sorted T cell fraction (not recorded which). This TCR was sampled from a male donor with ankylosing spondylitis. The chain employs TRBV20-1 and TRBJ2-3; perhaps TRBD2 as D (7 bases). This CDR3 reads CSARDKLRGADTQYF. The CDR3, as DNA: TGCAGTGCTAGAGATAAACTTCGGGGGGCCGATACGCAGTATTTT.